These 4 T cell receptor beta chains came from one sample sequenced in a study of blood T cell repertoires in COVID-19. Sequencing was performed with immunoSEQ multiplex PCR; in TCRdb, only in-frame clones are kept and a portion is missing. The sample lists 80,000 to 130,000 clones, 80% to 95% seen once, with 5% to 7% in the top ten. Sequencing input: peripheral blood. The receptors were gathered from a man in his 70s with acute or convalescent COVID-19.

The chain joins TRBV29-1 to TRBJ2-7, with 11 bases aligning to TRBD2. CDR3 size: 16 residues. With 2 bases clipped from V and 2 bases from J, the junction kept 8 bases outside the gene matches. Germline CDR1 SQVTM, CDR2 ANQGSEA. CDR3 in amino acids: CSVEIILAGGPYEQYF. The CDR3 DNA sequence: TGCAGCGTTGAAATTATCCTAGCGGGAGGACCCTACGAGCAGTACTTC.

The chain has TRBV5-5 and TRBJ2-5, with TRBD2 matching 8 bases. With V trimmed by 0 bases and J by 4 bases, 8 bases remained unmatched. CDR1 and CDR2 (germline): SGHKS, YYEKEE (reference sequence). This CDR3 region has 16 residues. The chain's CDR3 is CASSLGEAGEGETQYF. The CDR3 DNA is TGTGCCAGCAGCTTGGGTGAAGCGGGAGAGGGAGAGACCCAGTACTTC.

The V and J genes are TRBV11-2 and TRBJ1-5; D is undetermined. The germline gives CDR1 SGHAT, CDR2 FQNNGV. V was shortened by 5 bases and J by 3 bases, with 14 bases between the two germline ends. The CDR3 sequence is 15 residues long. DNA for the CDR3: TGTGCCAGCAGCCCGGGGTCAGCTCCCAATCAGCCCCAGCATTTT. Amino acids: CASSPGSAPNQPQHF.

The chain joins TRBV29-1 to TRBJ2-2, with 8 positions matching TRBD1. This CDR3 contains 16 residues. The V gene's germline CDR1 is SQVTM and CDR2 ANQGSEA. The junction had 10 bases not matched to a gene; V was cut back by 2 bases and J by 5 bases. The CDR3 nucleotides read TGCAGCGTTGAAACATACGGACAGGGACCGACCGGGGAGCTGTTTTTT. Its protein is CSVETYGQGPTGELFF.